Listed below are T cell receptor beta chains from one sample, sequenced in a study of T-cell memory formation after mild COVID-19. TCRdb reprocessed the 5' RACE reads with MiXCR, giving one entry per CDR3 protein. The sample lists 190,000 or so distinct CDR3 sequences, over 20% occurring once. The sample taken for sequencing was PBMCs or a T cell subset sorted from them (not recorded which). All receptors come from an adult woman who had mild COVID-19 (a few samples of this study predate the infection). Cell type and time point are not known. The CDR3 runs from the conserved cysteine through the conserved F or W. D genes are given only for firm matches. Size values are once, few and many counts, or a class for expanded clones, and some rows have none.

D: TRBD1
J: TRBJ2-7
size: many
V: TRBV5-1
CDR3: CASSFDRVGSYEQYF
DNA: TGCGCCAGCAGCTTCGACAGGGTGGGTTCCTACGAGCAGTACTTC

D: -
J: TRBJ1-5
size: -
V: TRBV29-1
CDR3: CSVASGSNQPQHF
DNA: TGCAGCGTTGCATCCGGGAGCAATCAGCCCCAGCATTTT

D: TRBD1
J: TRBJ2-1
size: few
V: TRBV4-2
CDR3: CASSRGQGAYNEQFF
DNA: TGTGCCAGCAGCCGCGGACAGGGGGCTTACAATGAGCAGTTCTTC

D: -
J: TRBJ1-3
size: -
V: TRBV5-6
CDR3: CASSLGRGNTIYF
DNA: TGTGCCAGCAGCTTGGGTCGGGGAAACACCATATATTTT

D: TRBD1
J: TRBJ2-1
size: -
V: TRBV19
CDR3: CASSITGAYNEQFF
DNA: TGTGCCAGTAGTATCACAGGGGCCTACAATGAGCAGTTCTTC

D: -
J: TRBJ2-4
size: few
V: TRBV12-3/TRBV12-4
CDR3: CASSLVGGSIQYF
DNA: TGTGCCAGCAGCCTCGTAGGAGGGTCCATTCAGTACTTC

D: -
J: TRBJ2-2
size: -
V: TRBV12-3/TRBV12-4
CDR3: CASAGSWGELFF
DNA: TGTGCCAGTGCCGGATCCTGGGGGGAGCTGTTTTTT

D: -
J: TRBJ1-6
size: -
V: TRBV2
CDR3: CASSTQWNSPLHF
DNA: TGTGCCAGCAGTACGCAATGGAATTCACCCCTCCACTTT

D: TRBD2
J: TRBJ2-5
size: -
V: TRBV5-6
CDR3: CASRVFGAGEGLETQYF
DNA: TGTGCCAGCAGGGTATTTGGAGCGGGAGAAGGTTTGGAGACCCAGTACTTC

D: -
J: TRBJ2-2
size: -
V: TRBV5-1
CDR3: CASSLFPRENTGELFF
DNA: TGCGCCAGCAGCTTGTTTCCCAGGGAGAACACCGGGGAGCTGTTTTTT

D: -
J: TRBJ2-7
size: few
V: TRBV27
CDR3: CASSFAGPGYEQYF
DNA: TGTGCCAGCAGTTTCGCGGGGCCAGGGTACGAGCAGTACTTC

D: TRBD1
J: TRBJ1-3
size: -
V: TRBV24-1
CDR3: CATSDSGQVSGNTIYF
DNA: TGTGCCACCAGTGATTCAGGACAGGTCTCTGGAAACACCATATATTTT

D: -
J: TRBJ2-7
size: once
V: TRBV10-2
CDR3: CASSEKGSTYEQYF
DNA: TGCGCCAGCAGTGAGAAGGGGAGTACCTACGAGCAGTACTTC

D: -
J: TRBJ2-4
size: few
V: TRBV7-9
CDR3: CASSLLAGTTGVQYF
DNA: TGTGCCAGCAGCTTATTAGCCGGGACCACTGGGGTTCAGTACTTC

D: -
J: TRBJ1-1
size: -
V: TRBV5-1
CDR3: CASSSYGRPDTEAFF
DNA: TGCGCCAGCAGCTCATACGGACGTCCGGACACTGAAGCTTTCTTT

D: -
J: TRBJ2-7
size: few
V: TRBV29-1
CDR3: CSVENNLSSYEQYF
DNA: TGCAGCGTTGAGAACAATTTAAGCTCCTACGAGCAGTACTTC

D: TRBD1
J: TRBJ1-2
size: -
V: TRBV5-4
CDR3: CASSSAGTGAYYGYTF
DNA: TGTGCCAGCAGCTCCGCCGGGACAGGGGCTTACTATGGCTACACCTTC

D: -
J: TRBJ1-3
size: few
V: TRBV7-9
CDR3: CASSEIGGASGNTIYF
DNA: TGTGCCAGCAGCGAGATTGGGGGGGCCTCTGGAAACACCATATATTTT

D: -
J: TRBJ2-7
size: -
V: TRBV20-1
CDR3: CSAFRDISYEQYF
DNA: TGCAGTGCCTTCCGGGACATCTCCTACGAGCAGTACTTC

D: TRBD1
J: TRBJ2-7
size: few
V: TRBV6-5
CDR3: CASSRTGVNYEQYF
DNA: TGTGCCAGCAGTCGTACAGGGGTGAACTACGAGCAGTACTTC

D: -
J: TRBJ2-1
size: -
V: TRBV3-1
CDR3: CASSPPAVIYNEQFF
DNA: TGTGCCAGCAGCCCACCGGCGGTAATCTACAATGAGCAGTTCTTC

D: -
J: TRBJ2-7
size: few
V: TRBV27
CDR3: CASSLSWAHTYEQYF
DNA: TGTGCCAGCAGTTTATCGTGGGCCCACACCTACGAGCAGTACTTC

D: -
J: TRBJ2-1
size: -
V: TRBV9
CDR3: CASSVVWAPYNEQFF
DNA: TGTGCCAGCAGCGTAGTGTGGGCCCCCTACAATGAGCAGTTCTTC

D: TRBD1
J: TRBJ1-3
size: -
V: TRBV12-3/TRBV12-4
CDR3: CASRTGDGNTIYF
DNA: TGTGCCAGCAGAACAGGGGACGGAAACACCATATATTTT

D: TRBD2
J: TRBJ2-1
size: -
V: TRBV20-1
CDR3: CSARDSLAGGPPYNEQFF
DNA: TGCAGTGCTAGAGATTCTCTAGCGGGAGGCCCTCCTTACAATGAGCAGTTCTTC

D: -
J: TRBJ2-7
size: few
V: TRBV30
CDR3: CAWSALGYEQYF
DNA: TGTGCCTGGAGTGCACTCGGGTACGAGCAGTACTTC